Here is one T cell receptor beta chain with its context. What it binds is unknown. Attachment of unique molecular identifiers to individual cDNA molecules was performed in the library. TCRdb re-analysed the RACE reads in MiXCR, keeping a single row per CDR3 protein. In the table there are fewer than 300,000 distinct CDR3 sequences, approximately 8.6% of which are singletons. The record originates from a study of human T cells and chemical hapten exposure. Time point noted: pre-sensitization, week 0. Treatment reported: therapeutic diphenylcyclopropenone sensitization with weekly scalp DPC. Whole-study findings and limits: The study found that DPC sensitization did not change TCRs above 1 in 1000 frequency. A positive correlation with patch test score was shown by PT1 expanded TCR counts. Versus controls, significantly more large CDR3 similarity clusters arose from expanded TCRs.

V lost 1 base to trimming and J lost 10 bases; unmatched junction nucleotides: 10. CDR3 length equals 16 residues. CDR1 SGHTA and CDR2 FQGNSA come from the germline V gene. The TCR sequence derives from a woman in her 40s with alopecia areata. Some clones in this sample may be carry-over from other donors' samples. This chain connects TRBV7-2 to TRBJ1-2; 12 positions match TRBD1. The source material was whole blood, sampled in connection with sensitization to the hapten diphenylcyclopropenone (DPC). DNA for the CDR3: TGTGCCAGCAGCTTAGGCCCCTCCGGGACAGGGGGCCCCTACACCTTC. As protein: CASSLGPSGTGGPYTF.